The 3 T cell receptor beta chains listed next were all sequenced from one sample in a study of regulatory T cells in long-lasting Graves disease. Library construction for TCR beta used iRepertoire HTBI primers and Arm-PCR of CDR3 regions. TCRdb processed the multiplex PCR reads anew with MiXCR; each CDR3 protein has one entry. The data show around 320,000 distinct CDR3 sequences, about a sixth seen once. As to time point: newly diagnosed GD, antithyroid drugs for less than 3 months. PBMC-extracted RNA yielded the TCR library. These same data were also listed under a study on T cells in Graves' hyperthyroidism and ophthalmopathy.

This sample comprised peripheral blood mononuclear cells (PBMCs), obtained at new diagnosis, from a patient treated with antithyroid drugs. The receptor set was obtained from a man between 35 and 55 years old with Graves disease.

Of note for this clonotype: A read error is the likely source, as a far larger clone sits one nucleotide away. The chain joins TRBV11-2 to TRBJ2-7, with D maybe TRBD2 (6 bases). Germline CDR1 is SGHAT and CDR2 is FQNNGV. The germline V and J ends were trimmed by 5 bases and 4 bases, with 24 bases remaining between them. There are 17 residues in the CDR3. This CDR3 reads CASSRGTSTEGSYEQYF. As DNA, the CDR3 is TGTGCCAGCAGCCGGGGGACCTCAACCGAGGGGTCTTACGAGCAGTACTTC.

This clonotype was counted a few times. V usage is TRBV4-1 and J usage is TRBJ2-4, with a possible D match to TRBD1 (6 bases). The germline V gene encodes CDR1 MGHRA and CDR2 YSYEKL. This CDR3 contains 14 residues. V lost 3 bases and J lost 8, with 14 bases in between. In DNA, the CDR3 is TGCGCCAGCAGCCAGGCCGGACAGAGGGACATTCAGTACTTC. It encodes CASSQAGQRDIQYF.

This clonotype was observed at least ten times. This rearrangement joins TRBV9 to TRBJ2-7; D tentatively fits TRBD1 or TRBD2 (5 bases each). The CDR3 is made up of 15 amino acids. Trimming cost V 3 bases and J 6 bases, with 19 bases left between them. CDR1 SGDLS and CDR2 YYNGEE come from the germline V gene. In DNA form, the CDR3 reads TGTGCCAGCAGCGCCGGCGGGCCCAGGGTCTCCGAGCAGTACTTC. It codes for CASSAGGPRVSEQYF.